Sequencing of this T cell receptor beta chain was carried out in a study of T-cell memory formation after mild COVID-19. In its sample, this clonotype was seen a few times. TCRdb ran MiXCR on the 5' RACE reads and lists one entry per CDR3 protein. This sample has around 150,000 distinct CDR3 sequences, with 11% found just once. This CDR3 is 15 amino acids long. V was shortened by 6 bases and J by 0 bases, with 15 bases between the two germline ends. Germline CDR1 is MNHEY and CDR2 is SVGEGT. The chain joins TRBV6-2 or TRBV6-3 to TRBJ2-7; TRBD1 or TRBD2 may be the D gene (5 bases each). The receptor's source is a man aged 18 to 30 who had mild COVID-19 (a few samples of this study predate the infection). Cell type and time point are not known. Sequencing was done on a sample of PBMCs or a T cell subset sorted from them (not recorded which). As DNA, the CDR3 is TGTGCCAGCAGCTTTGCCCCAGGGAGCTCCTACGAGCAGTACTTC. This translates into CASSFAPGSSYEQYF.